The rows below give T cell receptor beta chains drawn from one sample of a study of immune heterogeneity within non-small cell lung tumors. MiXCR was run by TCRdb on the multiplex PCR reads, yielding one entry per CDR3 protein. The sample includes thousands of distinct CDR3 sequences, around 20% seen only once; the top ten take 10% to 11%. The source material was lung tumor tissue. All receptors derive from a man aged 60 to 75 with non-small cell lung cancer. CDR3s include the opening cysteine and the closing phenylalanine or tryptophan. D genes are given only for firm matches. Not all rows give a size; the values are once, few, many and, for expanded clones, a class.

size: -
D: TRBD2
J: TRBJ2-3
V: TRBV27
DNA: TGTGCCAGCAGTTCAGGACTAGCGGGAGATACGCAGTATTTT
CDR3: CASSSGLAGDTQYF

size: medium-sized
D: -
J: TRBJ2-2
V: TRBV20-1
DNA: TGCAGTGCTAGAGATCTATCCAACGGGGAGCTGTTTTTT
CDR3: CSARDLSNGELFF

size: medium-sized
D: -
J: TRBJ1-5
V: TRBV27
DNA: TGTGCCAGCAGCCAAGGGGTGGTCGGCAATCAGCCCCAGCATTTT
CDR3: CASSQGVVGNQPQHF

size: few
D: -
J: TRBJ1-5
V: TRBV3-1
DNA: TGTGCCAGCAGCCAAGATCTGACTCAGCCCCAGCATTTT
CDR3: CASSQDLTQPQHF

size: few
D: -
J: TRBJ1-5
V: TRBV30
DNA: TGTGCCTGGAGTACCTTGGGGTATAATCAGCCCCAGCATTTT
CDR3: CAWSTLGYNQPQHF

size: -
D: TRBD1
J: TRBJ1-2
V: TRBV7-2
DNA: TGTGCCAGCAGGGAAAAGGGGGCAGACGGCTACACCTTC
CDR3: CASREKGADGYTF

size: medium-sized
D: TRBD2
J: TRBJ2-7
V: TRBV18
DNA: TGTGCCAGCTCACCCACCGCTAGCGGGGGTACCTACGAGCAGTACTTC
CDR3: CASSPTASGGTYEQYF

size: -
D: -
J: TRBJ1-3
V: TRBV14
DNA: TGTGCCAGCAGCCAAATTTTAAGCTCTGGAAACACCATATATTTT
CDR3: CASSQILSSGNTIYF

size: medium-sized
D: -
J: TRBJ2-7
V: TRBV2
DNA: TGTGCCAGCAGTGTATACAGAAGCTCCTACGAGCAGTACTTC
CDR3: CASSVYRSSYEQYF

size: -
D: -
J: TRBJ2-2
V: TRBV6-2/TRBV6-3
DNA: TGTGCCAGCAGTTACACAGACACCGGGGAGCTGTTTTTT
CDR3: CASSYTDTGELFF

size: -
D: -
J: TRBJ2-1
V: TRBV6-6
DNA: TGTGCCAGCAGTTACTCCCCTGGCTTTGGCAGGGAAGGCATCTACAATGAGCAGTTCTTC
CDR3: CASSYSPGFGREGIYNEQFF

size: large
D: -
J: TRBJ1-2
V: TRBV12-3/TRBV12-4
DNA: TGTGCCAGCACTCTAGGGACTGGCTACACCTTC
CDR3: CASTLGTGYTF

size: few
D: TRBD1
J: TRBJ2-3
V: TRBV11-3
DNA: TGTGCCAGCAGCTTAGTGTTGGGGGACAGGGATACGCAGTATTTT
CDR3: CASSLVLGDRDTQYF

size: -
D: -
J: TRBJ2-5
V: TRBV10-3
DNA: TGTGCCATCAGTGAGAGAACTCGGGGGGCAGGGACCCAGTACTTC
CDR3: CAISERTRGAGTQYF

size: medium-sized
D: TRBD2
J: TRBJ2-7
V: TRBV11-2
DNA: TGTGCCAGCAGCTCAAACCTAGCGGGAGTCGGTTCCGAGCAGTACTTC
CDR3: CASSSNLAGVGSEQYF

size: medium-sized
D: -
J: TRBJ2-7
V: TRBV20-1
DNA: TGCAGTGCTGGTACAGGGAACTCCTACGAGCAGTACTTC
CDR3: CSAGTGNSYEQYF

size: few
D: -
J: TRBJ2-3
V: TRBV27
DNA: TGTGCCAGCAGTTTAAGGCGGGCTAGCACAGATACGCAGTATTTT
CDR3: CASSLRRASTDTQYF

size: medium-sized
D: -
J: TRBJ2-3
V: TRBV5-1
DNA: TGCGCCAGCAGCCTCAAGACGATGGCCACAGATACGCAGTATTTT
CDR3: CASSLKTMATDTQYF

size: -
D: TRBD1
J: TRBJ2-1
V: TRBV5-4
DNA: TGTGCCAGCAGTTCCGGGACAGATGGCAATGAGCAGTTCTTC
CDR3: CASSSGTDGNEQFF

size: -
D: TRBD2
J: TRBJ2-2
V: TRBV18
DNA: TGTGCCAGCTCACGGGTAGCGGGAGAAACCGGGGAGCTGTTTTTT
CDR3: CASSRVAGETGELFF

size: few
D: -
J: TRBJ1-1
V: TRBV7-8
DNA: TGTGCCACCAGGATCGCCTACGGGGCTCCGAACACTGAAGCTTTCTTT
CDR3: CATRIAYGAPNTEAFF

size: -
D: TRBD2
J: TRBJ2-1
V: TRBV10-3
DNA: TGTGCCATCAGTGGACGGCTAGCGGGCGACATTTACAATGAGCAGTTCTTC
CDR3: CAISGRLAGDIYNEQFF

size: -
D: -
J: TRBJ1-2
V: TRBV27
DNA: TGTGCCAGCAGCAGTATAGACAGTGGGTATGGCTACACCTTC
CDR3: CASSSIDSGYGYTF

size: large
D: TRBD2
J: TRBJ2-1
V: TRBV3-1
DNA: TGTGCCAGCAGCTTTAATTTAGCGGGGGCCTACAATGAGCAGTTCTTC
CDR3: CASSFNLAGAYNEQFF

size: few
D: -
J: TRBJ1-5
V: TRBV2
DNA: TGTGCCAGCAGTAGGGACACCTTGGGCAATCAGCCCCAGCATTTT
CDR3: CASSRDTLGNQPQHF

size: medium-sized
D: -
J: TRBJ1-5
V: TRBV12-3/TRBV12-4
DNA: TGTGCCAGCAGTTTGGGGGGTTCGGGGGTCCACCAGCCCCAGCATTTT
CDR3: CASSLGGSGVHQPQHF

size: large
D: -
J: TRBJ1-2
V: TRBV12-3/TRBV12-4
DNA: TGTGCCAGCAGTTTAGCCAGCCTCTATGGCTACACCTTC
CDR3: CASSLASLYGYTF

size: medium-sized
D: -
J: TRBJ2-3
V: TRBV6-1
DNA: TGTGCCAGCAGTGAAAGGGGTAGGGCTTACACAGATACGCAGTATTTT
CDR3: CASSERGRAYTDTQYF

size: medium-sized
D: -
J: TRBJ1-3
V: TRBV30
DNA: TGTGCCTGGAGTGTTTCTCGGCACATCACAGGAAACACCATATATTTT
CDR3: CAWSVSRHITGNTIYF

size: few
D: -
J: TRBJ2-3
V: TRBV9
DNA: TGTGCCAGCACCCTCTCGCTCGGAGATACGCAGTATTTT
CDR3: CASTLSLGDTQYF

size: few
D: -
J: TRBJ1-2
V: TRBV4-1
DNA: TGCGCCAGCAGCCAAGATCGGGGGGCTTATGGCTACACCTTC
CDR3: CASSQDRGAYGYTF

size: medium-sized
D: -
J: TRBJ1-3
V: TRBV12-3/TRBV12-4
DNA: TGTGCCAGCAGTCGGGGAAACACCATATATTTT
CDR3: CASSRGNTIYF

size: -
D: -
J: TRBJ2-3
V: TRBV20-1
DNA: TGCAGTGCCCCGTTACGGGGACTGACGACAGATACGCAGTATTTT
CDR3: CSAPLRGLTTDTQYF

size: few
D: TRBD1
J: TRBJ1-2
V: TRBV5-1
DNA: TGCGCCAGCAGCCCAGGGGGAAGTAATGGCTACACCTTC
CDR3: CASSPGGSNGYTF

size: few
D: TRBD2
J: TRBJ2-1
V: TRBV30
DNA: TGTGCCTGGAGTGTAGAGCTAGCGGGGCGCAGCTCCTACAATGAGCAGTTCTTC
CDR3: CAWSVELAGRSSYNEQFF

size: medium-sized
D: -
J: TRBJ2-2
V: TRBV18
DNA: TGTGCCAGCTCACCAGACAGTTCTGATACGGAGCTGTTTTTT
CDR3: CASSPDSSDTELFF

size: -
D: -
J: TRBJ1-1
V: TRBV7-9
DNA: TGTGCCAGCAGCTTATATGTAGACTGGGGGAACACTGAAGCTTTCTTT
CDR3: CASSLYVDWGNTEAFF

size: few
D: -
J: TRBJ1-1
V: TRBV5-1
DNA: TGCGCCAGCAGCTTGGAAGTCGGTGGCACTGAAGCTTTCTTT
CDR3: CASSLEVGGTEAFF

size: -
D: TRBD1
J: TRBJ1-2
V: TRBV4-1
DNA: TGCGCCAGCAGCCAAGATAGGGGGACAGGGGGCGTTGGTGGCTACACCTTC
CDR3: CASSQDRGTGGVGGYTF

size: few
D: -
J: TRBJ2-2
V: TRBV5-1
DNA: TGCGCCAGCAGCTTGTTTCCCCTAGCCCGCAACACCGGGGAGCTGTTTTTT
CDR3: CASSLFPLARNTGELFF

size: few
D: TRBD1
J: TRBJ1-6
V: TRBV6-5
DNA: TGTGCCAGCAGTTACGCGACATCCTGGACAGGCTTGAGCTCCTATAATTCACCCCTCCACTTT
CDR3: CASSYATSWTGLSSYNSPLHF

size: medium-sized
D: TRBD2
J: TRBJ2-7
V: TRBV10-1
DNA: TGCGCCAGCAGGCCCACTAGCGGGAGGGCCCGGGGCCACGAGCAGTACTTC
CDR3: CASRPTSGRARGHEQYF

size: few
D: -
J: TRBJ1-1
V: TRBV12-3/TRBV12-4
DNA: TGTGCCAGCAGTTTGGTACAGAACACTGAAGCTTTCTTT
CDR3: CASSLVQNTEAFF

size: medium-sized
D: TRBD1
J: TRBJ2-7
V: TRBV20-1
DNA: TGCAGTGCTAGAGCCCCACGGACAGGGGAGCAGTACTTC
CDR3: CSARAPRTGEQYF

size: medium-sized
D: -
J: TRBJ2-2
V: TRBV20-1
DNA: TGCAGTGCTAGAGAGGGGAACACCGGGGAGCTGTTTTTT
CDR3: CSAREGNTGELFF

size: few
D: -
J: TRBJ1-3
V: TRBV18
DNA: TGTGCCAGCTCACCACAGGGTGTTGGAAACACCATATATTTT
CDR3: CASSPQGVGNTIYF